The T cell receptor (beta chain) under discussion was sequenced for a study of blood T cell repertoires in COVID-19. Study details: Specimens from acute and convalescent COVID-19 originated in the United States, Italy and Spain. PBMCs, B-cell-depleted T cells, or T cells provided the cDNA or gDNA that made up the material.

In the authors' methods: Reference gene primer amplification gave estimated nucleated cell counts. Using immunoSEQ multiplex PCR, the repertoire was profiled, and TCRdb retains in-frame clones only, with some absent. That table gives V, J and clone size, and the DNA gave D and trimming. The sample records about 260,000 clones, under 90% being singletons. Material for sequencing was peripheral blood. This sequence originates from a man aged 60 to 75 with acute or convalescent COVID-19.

The DNA for the CDR3 is TGTGCCAGCAGCCACTCAGGGTTCACTGAAGCTTTCTTT. Translation gives CASSHSGFTEAFF. This chain connects TRBV27 to TRBJ1-1, with D possibly TRBD1 on 5 matching bases. V lost 6 bases, J lost 4 bases, and 12 bases lay in between. Germline assignment: CDR1 MNHEY and CDR2 SMNVEV (reference sequence). The CDR3 extends over 13 amino acids.